A selection of T cell receptor beta chains follows, all from one sample in a study of neoadjuvant anti-PD-1 for oral cavity cancer. Produced via immunoSEQ multiplex PCR; TCRdb's table is partial and in-frame only. Counted here are about 14,000 clones, more than 75% occurring once; the ten biggest clones make up more than 2%. Specimen: PBMCs, collected after nivolumab (anti-PD-1) treatment. The receptor set was obtained from a person aged 35-79 years with oral cavity squamous cell carcinoma. Each CDR3 is given with its conserved first and last residue. The D gene is left open where the match is weak. The size field is filled for only some rows; it gives once, few, many or a size class.

once	.	TRBV10-2	TRBJ2-3	CASSGGTRTGTQYF	TGCGCCAGCAGCGGCGGGACACGAACCGGTACGCAGTATTTT
.	.	TRBV5-1	TRBJ2-7	CASSLGHQMTYEQYF	TGCGCCAGCAGCTTGGGACACCAAATGACCTACGAGCAGTACTTC
.	.	TRBV5-8	TRBJ1-2	CASPSRQYGYTF	TGTGCCAGCCCCAGTCGACAGTATGGCTACACCTTC
.	.	TRBV5-1	TRBJ1-5	CASSLDGINQPQHF	TGCGCCAGCAGCTTGGACGGGATCAATCAGCCCCAGCATTTT
few	.	TRBV18	TRBJ1-1	CASSADKNTEAFF	TGTGCCAGCTCAGCAGACAAGAACACTGAAGCTTTCTTT
.	TRBD2	TRBV9	TRBJ2-7	CASSSQLAGGYEQYF	TGTGCCAGCAGCAGCCAACTAGCGGGCGGCTACGAGCAGTACTTC
.	TRBD1	TRBV7-8	TRBJ1-5	CASSSPGTGGWPFGQPQHF	TGTGCCAGCAGCTCCCCCGGGACAGGGGGCTGGCCCTTTGGTCAGCCCCAGCATTTT
.	TRBD1	TRBV18	TRBJ2-5	CASSPVTGISETQYF	TGTGCCAGCTCACCAGTGACAGGGATCTCAGAGACCCAGTACTTC
.	TRBD1	TRBV5-1	TRBJ2-7	CASSWTGTGYEQYF	TGCGCCAGCAGCTGGACCGGGACAGGGTACGAGCAGTACTTC
.	.	TRBV30	TRBJ1-5	CAWSPDRNQPQHF	TGTGCCTGGAGTCCGGACAGAAATCAGCCCCAGCATTTT
.	TRBD2	TRBV28	TRBJ2-7	CASSPSGRSYEQYF	TGTGCCAGCAGCCCTAGCGGGAGGAGCTACGAGCAGTACTTC
.	.	TRBV11-3	TRBJ2-2	CASGAGGPGTGELFF	TGTGCCAGCGGGGCTGGAGGGCCTGGCACCGGGGAGCTGTTTTTT
few	TRBD1	TRBV15	TRBJ1-2	CATSRGTGRSGYTF	TGTGCCACCAGCAGGGGGACAGGGCGGTCTGGCTACACCTTC
.	.	TRBV7-6	TRBJ2-7	CASSPRYRRSYEQYF	TGTGCCAGCAGCCCCCGGTATCGTCGTTCCTACGAGCAGTACTTC
.	.	TRBV5-1	TRBJ1-2	CASSLDRVSYGYTF	TGCGCCAGCAGCTTGGACAGGGTGAGCTATGGCTACACCTTC
.	TRBD1	TRBV28	TRBJ1-1	CASSRDRVMNTEAFF	TGTGCCAGCAGCCGTGACAGGGTAATGAACACTGAAGCTTTCTTT
.	.	TRBV6-4	TRBJ1-2	CASSPMLSSYGYTF	TGTGCCAGCAGTCCGATGCTATCTTCTTATGGCTACACCTTC
.	.	TRBV7-3	TRBJ1-4	CASSPGAATNEKLFF	TGTGCCAGCAGCCCGGGGGCGGCAACTAATGAAAAACTGTTTTTT
.	TRBD1	TRBV11-2	TRBJ2-1	CASSHRDRDYNEQFF	TGTGCCAGCAGCCACCGGGACAGGGACTACAATGAGCAGTTCTTC
.	.	TRBV6-5	TRBJ1-1	CASSYSSSQFTEAFF	TGTGCCAGCAGTTACTCTTCCAGTCAGTTCACTGAAGCTTTCTTT
.	.	TRBV6-5	TRBJ1-2	CASSGEYYGYTF	TGTGCCAGCAGTGGCGAGTATTATGGCTACACCTTC
few	.	TRBV5-1	TRBJ2-1	CASSSGAGFVDEQFF	TGCGCCAGCAGCTCAGGAGCCGGCTTCGTCGATGAGCAGTTCTTC
once	.	TRBV6-5	TRBJ1-2	CASTLLLENYGYTF	TGTGCCAGCACCTTATTGCTAGAAAACTATGGCTACACCTTC
.	TRBD1	TRBV7-9	TRBJ2-7	CASSPDRVGEQYF	TGTGCCAGCAGCCCGGACAGGGTAGGCGAGCAGTACTTC
.	TRBD2	TRBV7-7	TRBJ2-7	CASSLPPKGLAGTYVQYF	TGTGCCAGCAGCTTACCTCCAAAAGGACTAGCGGGTACCTACGTGCAGTACTTC
.	.	TRBV6-1	TRBJ1-4	CASSEFEGNNEKLFF	TGTGCCAGCAGTGAATTTGAGGGGAATAATGAAAAACTGTTTTTT
.	TRBD1	TRBV7-8	TRBJ2-7	CASSSGDRAYEQYF	TGTGCCAGCAGCTCCGGGGACAGAGCCTACGAGCAGTACTTC
.	.	TRBV5-8	TRBJ1-1	CASSSLTNTEAFF	TGTGCCAGCAGCTCCCTCACGAACACTGAAGCTTTCTTT
.	.	TRBV6-6	TRBJ2-2	CASTFGAAGELFF	TGTGCCAGCACCTTTGGGGCGGCCGGGGAGCTGTTTTTT
.	.	TRBV7-9	TRBJ2-1	CASTFTNEQFF	TGTGCCAGCACATTTACCAATGAGCAGTTCTTC
.	TRBD2	TRBV28	TRBJ2-3	CASSSPRSGKADTQYF	TGTGCCAGCAGTTCCCCCAGGAGCGGGAAGGCGGATACGCAGTATTTT
.	.	TRBV4-1	TRBJ1-1	CASSLERARTEAFF	TGCGCCAGCAGCCTCGAACGCGCTAGGACTGAAGCTTTCTTT
.	TRBD1	TRBV5-1	TRBJ2-7	CASSPYRGRDEQYF	TGCGCCAGCAGCCCTTACAGGGGACGAGACGAGCAGTACTTC
.	.	TRBV5-8	TRBJ1-5	CASSLAQGWQPQHF	TGTGCCAGCAGCTTGGCTCAGGGATGGCAGCCCCAGCATTTT
.	.	TRBV15	TRBJ2-6	CATSRRKTGANVLTF	TGTGCCACCAGCAGGAGAAAAACTGGGGCCAACGTCCTGACTTTC
.	TRBD1	TRBV28	TRBJ1-5	CASRNRGTLGNQPQHF	TGTGCCAGCAGAAACAGGGGGACCTTGGGAAATCAGCCCCAGCATTTT
.	.	TRBV28	TRBJ2-3	CASSFSLAQYF	TGTGCCAGCAGTTTTTCCCTTGCGCAGTATTTT
.	.	TRBV7-3	TRBJ2-7	CASSPYRDSYEQYF	TGTGCCAGCAGCCCGTACAGGGATTCCTACGAGCAGTACTTC
.	TRBD1	TRBV19	TRBJ1-1	CASSPRWQGDTEAFF	TGTGCCAGTAGCCCCCGGTGGCAGGGGGACACTGAAGCTTTCTTT
once	.	TRBV7-8	TRBJ1-6	CASTLRWGRNSPLHF	TGTGCCAGCACCCTACGTTGGGGTCGGAATTCACCCCTCCACTTT
.	.	TRBV6-5	TRBJ2-5	CASSPTGRETQYF	TGTGCCAGCAGCCCGACAGGTCGAGAGACCCAGTACTTC